The following is a T cell receptor (beta chain) sequence with its context. This clone was counted once. Its antigen has not been determined. No base quality values were provided; no much bigger clone lies one nucleotide off. V is trimmed back by 4 bases and J by 5 bases, and the junction contains 14 bases that no gene match accounts for. From the germline V gene (reference sequence), CDR1 is LGHDT and CDR2 is YNNKEL. The CDR3 measures 17 amino acids from cysteine to phenylalanine. Just the 51-base CDR3 DNA is kept, in frame starting at base 1. This specimen comes from a study of T cell responses to AZD1222 COVID-19 vaccine (dated by TCRdb to about 2021). Background on the whole study: A total of around 240 trial participants underwent TCR sequencing, of whom some 210 received two doses of AZD1222 and some 26 received two doses of the MenACWY control vaccine. Trial participants were enrolled by age into 18-55, 56-69 and 70-plus year subgroups, with approximately 160, 26 and 62 TCR-sequenced participants respectively.

The CDR3 regions of human TCRbeta chains were analyzed by immunosequencing. For the original study's pipeline: TCRs in the repertoires were matched against a reference library of SARS-CoV-2-specific TCRs that had been generated with the MIRA antigen-specificity platform. Breadth meant the fraction of unique TCRs that were SARS-CoV-2-associated, whereas depth meant the fraction of total T cells that were SARS-CoV-2-associated. Using the MIRA data, every spike-specific TCR was mapped to the spike region that the TCR reacted to and assigned to either a CD4 or a CD8 class. Log10-transformed breadth and depth values were compared by one-way ANOVA with Sidak's multiple comparisons tests. TCRdb's version of the immuneACCESS table is confined to in-frame rearrangements and falls short of the full clone set. An unresolved V gene accounts for under half of the shortfall where checked; the remainder is of unknown origin. That table supplies the V and J calls and clone size; D and trimming were determined from the DNA. In all, the sample holds about 100,000 clones, and roughly nine tenths of those were seen once. The ten largest clones take up 3% to 3.5% of the sample.

In the paper's terms, the time point label means: baseline before first vaccination. This sample's treatment or condition label indicates: meningococcal conjugate vaccine given as trial control. Samples from vaccinated people were obtained from the UK trials COV001 and COV002, which included a single-blind randomized controlled phase 2/3 trial of AZD1222 (ChAdOx1 nCoV-19) in healthy adults. Trial participant PBMC samples were collected at day 0 and day 28 after the second dose for TCRbeta chain sequencing. The study at large found these results: Conclusions about previously exposed vaccinees were limited because only six or seven AZD1222 recipients were SARS-CoV-2 seropositive at baseline. After two AZD1222 doses, spike-specific TCR breadth and depth were significantly higher than at day 0 and than in MenACWY recipients. The whole spike protein was spanned by vaccine-associated CD4 TCRs, and dominant responses were seen in regions 160-218 and 743-854. The 56-69-year group was small, and its depth increase did not reach significance, likely because of low power. Most participants were white British and females outnumbered males, and the authors suggested that clonal diversity may have been underestimated. Nearly half of unique spike-specific TCRs reportedly recognized epitopes outside regions mutated in the B.1.351 and B.1.1.7 variants. Because no samples from the day 14 peak response were available, repertoires could be characterized only after the peak T cell response.

Recombination connected TRBV3-1 (or the pseudogene TRBV3-2) to TRBJ2-5; TRBD2 matches 9 bases in the middle. This TCR was sampled from an adult in good health. Here the sequenced sample was peripheral blood, taken on day 0 of MenACWY control vaccination. The DNA sequence is given as TGTGCCAGCAGCCCCGAGCGGGGGGCCTCTTTCTGGGAGACCCAGTACTTC. Translated, it gives CASSPERGASFWETQYF.